The clone carrying this TCR beta chain was found once. This sample was taken from a study of shared clonotypes between healthy human individuals. Profiled with immunoSEQ multiplex PCR; TCRdb holds only in-frame clones, not every one. The sample comprises under 1,900,000 clones, about 98.5% of which are singletons, and 0.3% to 0.45% rests with the top ten. Unmatched junction bases numbered 5, after V lost 0 bases and J lost 2 bases. The CDR3 is made up of 15 amino acids. CDR1 and CDR2 from the germline V gene are SGHRS and YFSETQ. The TCR originated in a man between 25 and 39 years old in good health. Specimen: naive CD4+ T cells sorted from blood. Subset here: CD45RA+ positively selected. V is TRBV5-1 and J is TRBJ2-7; 7 nucleotides line up with TRBD2. In DNA form, the CDR3 reads TGCGCCAGCAGCTTGGCTGGGACTAAAACCTACGAGCAGTACTTC. Residues: CASSLAGTKTYEQYF.